The 25 T cell receptor beta chains below were found in one sample sequenced in a study of T cell responses to AZD1222 COVID-19 vaccine. TCRdb keeps only in-frame clones here, not all; method: immunoSEQ multiplex PCR. Here the sample spans 190,000 or so clones, just over 90% being singletons. Sequenced here: peripheral blood, sampled 28 days after the second AZD1222 dose. The receptors were sampled from an adult who received the AZD1222 COVID-19 vaccine.

This clone appeared a single time. The V and J genes are TRBV9 and TRBJ2-2; weak D call: TRBD2 (6 bases). V was cut by 0 bases and J by 4 bases, with 10 bases left in between. This CDR3 comprises 15 residues. Germline lookup yields CDR1 SGDLS and CDR2 YYNGEE. The CDR3 sequence: CASSVAGSGTGELFF. In DNA, the CDR3 is TGTGCCAGCAGCGTAGCCGGGAGCGGCACCGGGGAGCTGTTTTTT.

The CDR3 bases are TGCAGTGCCCCGCGGACCGGGGAGCTGTTTTTT. This sequence encodes CSAPRTGELFF. The rearrangement joins TRBV20-1 to TRBJ2-2; D is ambiguous. Germline V CDR1 and CDR2: DFQATT, SNEGSKA (reference sequence). The CDR3 length is 11 residues. The V end lost 6 bases, the J end lost 5 bases, and 7 bases lay between the germline ends.

The V call is TRBV7-3, the J call TRBJ1-1, with D possibly being TRBD1 (6 bases). Trimming took off 4 bases at V and 8 bases at J, with 17 bases between the two ends. Germline V gene data show CDR1 as SGHTA and CDR2 as FQGTGA. This CDR3 comprises 14 residues. The CDR3 sequence is CASSSVPGQGEAFF. The CDR3 region has the DNA TGTGCCAGCAGCTCCGTTCCGGGACAAGGAGAAGCTTTCTTT.

The chain combines TRBV18 with TRBJ2-7; a possible D gene is TRBD2 (6 bases). Germline V gene data show CDR1 as KGHSH and CDR2 as LQKENI. The CDR3 consists of 15 residues. V lost 3 bases and J lost 7, with 19 bases in between. The CDR3 DNA reads as TGTGCCAGCTCACCGTTCGGAAGGGTAGGAGGGGAGCAGTACTTC. Translated: CASSPFGRVGGEQYF.

J is TRBJ1-5 and V is TRBV30; D gene ambiguous. The V and J ends lost 1 base and 0 bases respectively, with 4 bases between them. The CDR3 loop spans 13 amino acids. Germline V CDR1 and CDR2: GTSNPN, SVGIG (reference sequence). CDR3 region: CAWSGGSNQPQHF. CDR3 in DNA: TGTGCCTGGAGTGGTGGTAGCAATCAGCCCCAGCATTTT.

This chain joins TRBV7-2 and TRBJ2-3, with 7 nucleotides matching TRBD1. CDR1 and CDR2 from the germline V gene are SGHTA and FQGNSA. The V segment lost 4 bases and the J segment 6 bases; nucleotides outside the gene matches: 4. This CDR3 comprises 13 residues. The CDR3 DNA sequence: TGTGCCAGCAGCTGGACAGGCCGCGATACGCAGTATTTT. It translates to CASSWTGRDTQYF.

The chain joins TRBV12-1 to TRBJ2-3; the table's D gene call, TRBD1, was not cross checked with the DNA. TRBV12-1 corresponds to a pseudogene. This CDR3 spans 16 amino acids. This CDR3 is CASSFAPDRGGDTQYF. The CDR3 coding sequence is TGTGCCAGCAGCTTTGCGCCCGACAGGGGTGGTGATACGCAGTATTTT.

This clone showed up just once. The chain recombines TRBV6-5 with TRBJ1-1; D gene unclear. This CDR3 is built from 13 residues. The V gene's germline CDR1 is MNHEY and CDR2 SVGAGI. Between the trimmed V and J ends, which lost 3 bases and 5 bases, there was a span of 10 bases. The CDR3 spells CASSYQGYTEAFF. CDR3 bases: TGTGCCAGCAGTTATCAAGGGTATACTGAAGCTTTCTTT.

The V and J genes are TRBV5-1 and TRBJ1-2; 7 bases map to TRBD1. The CDR3 runs to 15 residues. Germline lookup yields CDR1 SGHRS and CDR2 YFSETQ. V lost 4 bases to trimming and J lost 4 bases; unmatched junction nucleotides: 10. CDR3 coding DNA: TGCGCCAGCAGCCCCGGGGACAGCCTAGGCTATGGCTACACCTTC. Translation gives CASSPGDSLGYGYTF.

The rearrangement joins TRBV6-4 to TRBJ2-1, with unresolved D. CDR1 and CDR2 (germline): MRHNA, SNTAGT. Trimming shortened V by 4 bases and J by 1 base, and 8 bases separated the two germline ends. The CDR3 totals 14 residues. CDR3 region: CASSAEGSYNEQFF. CDR3 in DNA: TGTGCCAGCAGTGCTGAAGGGTCCTACAATGAGCAGTTCTTC.

The J gene is TRBJ2-1, the V gene TRBV7-3, with 9 bases fitting TRBD2. The CDR3 sequence is 17 residues long. Germline trimming cut 1 base from V and 5 bases from J; bases unmatched to any gene: 9. CDR1 and CDR2 from the germline V gene are SGHTA and FQGTGA. CDR3 nucleotides: TGTGCCAGCAGCTTAAGGCTAGCGGGAAAGGTTCACAATGAGCAGTTCTTC. It encodes CASSLRLAGKVHNEQFF.

The chain recombines TRBV15 with TRBJ1-1; no clear D gene. The V gene's germline CDR1 is LNHNV and CDR2 YYDKDF (reference sequence). The CDR3 has 14 amino acids. V lost 4 bases to trimming and J lost 0 bases, with 9 bases between them. In DNA, the CDR3 is TGTGCCACCAGCAAGACCGCTATGAACACTGAAGCTTTCTTT. This gives the protein CATSKTAMNTEAFF.

This rearrangement joins TRBV10-1 to TRBJ2-5; D is unresolved. Germline CDR1 WNHNN, CDR2 SYGVQD (reference sequence). The V and J ends lost 0 bases and 5 bases respectively, with 7 bases between them. The length of the CDR3 is 13 residues. The CDR3 protein is CASSESLWETQYF. CDR3 in DNA: TGCGCCAGCAGTGAGTCACTGTGGGAGACCCAGTACTTC.

This clone was seen a single time. CDR3 nucleotide sequence: TGTGCCAGCAGCCATTCCGCGAGGATCGCTACTGAAGCTTTCTTT. Translated: CASSHSARIATEAFF. The V gene is TRBV7-9, the J gene TRBJ1-1; D gene unclear. Trimming left V 5 bases short and J 5 bases short, with 18 bases between. The germline V gene encodes CDR1 SEHNR and CDR2 FQNEAQ (reference sequence). The CDR3 is 15 residues long.

The chain is built from TRBV7-8 and TRBJ1-5; D is unresolved. There are 13 residues in the CDR3. V was pared by 1 base and J by 6 bases, with 7 bases between. The germline V gene has CDR1 SGHVS and CDR2 FQNEAQ. The chain's CDR3 is CASSLEVTQPQHF. CDR3 bases: TGTGCCAGCAGCTTAGAGGTTACTCAGCCCCAGCATTTT.

V is TRBV2 and J is TRBJ2-6; TRBD1 is a possible D gene (5 bases). The germline V gene encodes CDR1 SNHLY and CDR2 FYNNEI. The CDR3 loop spans 18 amino acids. Trimming took off 2 bases at V and 1 base at J, with 15 bases between the two ends. CDR3 region: CASSEISGAGSGANVLTF. CDR3 bases: TGTGCCAGCAGTGAAATTTCTGGCGCAGGGTCTGGGGCCAACGTCCTGACTTTC.

CDR3 loop: CASSPSLTGVQPQHF. Here the CDR3 DNA reads TGTGCCAGCTCACCTTCCCTGACGGGGGTACAGCCCCAGCATTTT. The chain combines TRBV18 with TRBJ1-5; D is possibly TRBD1 (5 bases). Trimming shortened V by 3 bases and J by 7 bases, and 16 bases separated the two germline ends. The CDR3 consists of 15 residues. The germline V gene has CDR1 KGHSH and CDR2 LQKENI.

The V and J genes are TRBV5-1 and TRBJ2-7, with 8 bases lining up with TRBD2. This CDR3 is built from 16 residues. Per the germline V gene, CDR1 is SGHRS and CDR2 is YFSETQ. J gave up 5 bases and V 0 bases, and 10 bases lay outside the gene matches. CDR3 in amino acids: CASSLGISAGEHEQYF. The CDR3 DNA follows: TGCGCCAGCAGCTTGGGGATTTCAGCGGGAGAGCACGAGCAGTACTTC.

The chain has TRBV5-1 and TRBJ2-5, with D unclear. CDR3 length: 13 amino acids. V lost 5 bases to trimming and J lost 1 base, with 9 bases between them. Germline CDR1 reads SGHRS; CDR2 reads YFSETQ. CDR3 sequence (DNA): TGCGCCAGCAGTCCGGACCCCCAAGAGACCCAGTACTTC. Translated, it gives CASSPDPQETQYF.

The chain links TRBV4-1 to TRBJ1-1, with no clear D. CDR3 length: 15 amino acids. Trimming removed 4 bases at V and 1 base at J, with 13 bases between. The germline V gene encodes CDR1 MGHRA and CDR2 YSYEKL. The CDR3 loop is CASSPPGLANTEAFF. CDR3 DNA sequence: TGCGCCAGCAGCCCTCCGGGGTTGGCGAACACTGAAGCTTTCTTT.

V gene TRBV7-9 combines with J gene TRBJ2-7; possible D gene TRBD2, 6 bases. Trimming shortened V by 6 bases and J by 2 bases, and 14 bases separated the two germline ends. Per the germline V gene, CDR1 is SEHNR and CDR2 is FQNEAQ (reference sequence). The CDR3 totals 14 residues. The CDR3 DNA reads as TGTGCCAGCAGTTCCGAGGGCGGGACCTACGAGCAGTACTTC. Its protein is CASSSEGGTYEQYF.

This clone was counted once. The chain combines TRBV2 with TRBJ1-1; D gene ambiguous. Germline CDR1 SNHLY, CDR2 FYNNEI. The CDR3 length is 14 residues. V was trimmed by 7 bases and J by 0 bases, leaving 12 bases between them. The CDR3 protein is CASMEGRMNTEAFF. The CDR3 bases are TGTGCCAGCATGGAAGGCAGAATGAACACTGAAGCTTTCTTT.

The chain recombines TRBV7-6 with TRBJ2-1; the D is unclear. CDR1 and CDR2 from the germline V gene are SGHVS and FNYEAQ. CDR3 length equals 14 residues. Deletions cut 5 bases from V and 0 bases from J, with 8 bases between. The CDR3 DNA is TGTGCCAGCAGCCCGGTGGACTCCTACAATGAGCAGTTCTTC. Its translation: CASSPVDSYNEQFF.

The V call is TRBV24-1, the J call TRBJ1-1, with D possibly matching TRBD1 (6 bases). V lost 3 bases and J lost 5, with 6 bases in between. Germline CDR1 reads KGHDR; CDR2 reads SFDVKD. This CDR3 is 12 amino acids long. The CDR3 sequence: CATSDQGTEAFF. The CDR3 DNA follows: TGTGCCACCAGTGATCAGGGGACTGAAGCTTTCTTT.

The chain recombines TRBV19 with TRBJ1-1, with 7 bases fitting TRBD1. The V segment lost 5 bases and the J segment 2 bases; nucleotides outside the gene matches: 11. The CDR3 totals 16 residues. Germline lookup yields CDR1 LNHDA and CDR2 SQIVND (reference sequence). Here the CDR3 reads CASSLSPGQRNTEAFF. The CDR3 region has the DNA TGTGCCAGTAGTCTTAGCCCGGGACAGCGAAACACTGAAGCTTTCTTT.